The 13 T cell receptor beta chains given below trace back to one sample, sequenced in a study of Graves' ophthalmopathy and Graves' hyperthyroidism. Amplification targeted the TCR beta CDR3 regions, with RNA transcripts as the source material. Second-round multiplex PCR came after first-round RT-PCR with HTBI primers. TCRdb fed the multiplex PCR reads into MiXCR, producing one record per CDR3 protein. The top ten hold around 10% of the sample, which has over a million distinct CDR3 sequences, less than 45% seen once. The sequenced material came from peripheral blood or thyroid tissue (not recorded which). All receptors derive from an adult man with Graves' hyperthyroidism.

This clonotype was seen a single time. The chain is built from TRBV29-1 and TRBJ1-1; 10 bases agree with TRBD1. The CDR3 loop spans 14 amino acids. Germline CDR1 SQVTM, CDR2 ANQGSEA. With 2 bases clipped from V and 3 bases from J, the junction kept 3 bases outside the gene matches. For the CDR3, the DNA is TGCAGCGTTGAACGAGGGACAGGGGACACTGAAGCTTTCTTT. Translation gives CSVERGTGDTEAFF.

The sample holds many counts of this clonotype. The rearrangement uses TRBV12-3 or TRBV12-4 and TRBJ2-7, with TRBD2 matching 11 bases. Trimming took 6 bases from V and 0 from J; bases not matched to a gene: 10. CDR3 length: 17 amino acids. The chain's CDR3 is CASSPPGLAVPSYEQYF. The CDR3 DNA sequence: TGTGCCAGCAGCCCCCCGGGACTAGCGGTGCCCTCCTACGAGCAGTACTTC.

Regarding this clonotype: This may arise from a read error, as a much more abundant clone is one base away. The final CDR3 position lacks the conserved phenylalanine or tryptophan, pointing to a likely read error. The rearrangement links TRBV14 to TRBJ1-3; D is ambiguous. The CDR3 runs to 16 residues. The V and J ends lost 0 bases and 0 bases respectively, with 9 bases between them. The germline gives CDR1 SGHDN, CDR2 FVKESK. The CDR3 sequence is CASSQDAWSSGNTIYY. The CDR3 nucleotides read TGTGCCAGCAGCCAAGACGCATGGAGCTCTGGAAACACCATATATTAT.

This clonotype was counted many times. The rearrangement joins TRBV10-2 to TRBJ1-2; D gene uncertain. Trimming cost V 0 bases and J 8 bases, with 16 bases left between them. The CDR3 covers 15 residues. The germline gives CDR1 WSHSY, CDR2 SAAADI. The DNA of the CDR3 is TGCGCCAGCAGTGAGTCCTCGGGCTCTCAACGGGGCTACACCTTC. Its protein is CASSESSGSQRGYTF.

About this clonotype itself: Being one base from a much bigger clone, this may be a read error. V usage is TRBV10-2 and J usage is TRBJ2-6; D unresolved. CDR1 WSHSY and CDR2 SAAADI come from the germline V gene. Trimming pared 4 bases from V and 2 bases from J, leaving 15 bases between. The CDR3 length is 17 residues. This chain's CDR3 is CASSGPDGYPGANVLTF. The DNA of the CDR3 is TGCGCCAGCAGTGGGCCTGACGGGTACCCTGGGGCCAACGTCCTGACTTTC.

For this clonotype: Since a much larger clone is just one base distant, this may be a read error. Because the CDR3 is missing its conserved closing phenylalanine or tryptophan, this is likely a read error. The chain is built from TRBV2 and TRBJ1-5; D gene unclear. The CDR3 consists of 15 residues. Deletions cut 3 bases from V and 0 bases from J, with 9 bases between. Germline V gives CDR1 SNHLY, CDR2 FYNNEI. The CDR3 DNA is TGTGCCAGCAGTGACTCGGGGTATAGCAATCAGCCCCAGCATCTT. It yields the protein CASSDSGYSNQPQHL.

The rearrangement links TRBV5-4 to TRBJ2-7, with no clear D. CDR1 and CDR2 (germline): SGHNT, YYREEE (reference sequence). The CDR3 runs to 15 residues. The V end lost 4 bases, the J end lost 3 bases, and 17 bases lay between the germline ends. In DNA form, the CDR3 reads TGTGCCAGCAGCCCGCGGCGGCAGCTAGACTACGAGCAGTACTTC. Protein product: CASSPRRQLDYEQYF. The variable domain in full, completed from reference TRBV5-4 and TRBJ2-7, reads ETGVTQSPTHLIKTRGQQVTLRCSSQSGHNTVSWYQQALGQGPQFIFQYYREEENGRGNFPPRFSGLQFPNYSSELNVNALELDDSALYLCASSPRRQLDYEQYFGPGTRLTVT.

This clonotype has ten or more counts. This chain joins TRBV4-2 and TRBJ2-5; D is perhaps TRBD2 (6 bases). Trimming left V 1 base short and J 5 bases short, with 14 bases between. Germline V gene sequence: CDR1 LGHNA, CDR2 YNFKEQ. The CDR3 has 15 amino acids. CDR3 DNA sequence: TGTGCCAGCAGCCAAGCGGGACCGGGGGTGGAGACCCAGTACTTC. As protein: CASSQAGPGVETQYF.

This chain uses TRBV5-6 with TRBJ1-5; 7 nucleotides agree with TRBD1. The CDR3 runs to 14 residues. Germline-derived CDR1 and CDR2 are SGHDT and YYEEEE. V lost 2 bases and J lost 7; bases outside the gene matches: 6. CDR3 in amino acids: CASSFQGVGQPQHF. CDR3 sequence (DNA): TGTGCCAGCAGCTTCCAGGGGGTTGGGCAGCCCCAGCATTTT. Full variable domain (rest looked up from reference TRBV5-6 and TRBJ1-5): DAGVTQSPTHLIKTRGQQVTLRCSPKSGHDTVSWYQQALGQGPQFIFQYYEEEERQRGNFPDRFSGHQFPNYSSELNVNALLLGDSALYLCASSFQGVGQPQHFGDGTRLSIL.

As to this clonotype: A read error may be the cause here, since a much bigger clone is one base away. In DNA form, the CDR3 reads TGTGCCAGCAGTAACAGGGGGCTGCTGGTAGAGACCCAGTTCTTC. Its translation is CASSNRGLLVETQFF. The rearrangement uses TRBV11-2 and TRBJ2-5, with TRBD1 matching over 9 bases. The J call is uncertain, as TRBJ2-1 better fits the DNA end. This CDR3 is built from 15 residues. Germline lookup yields CDR1 SGHAT and CDR2 FQNNGV.

The chain has TRBV20-1 and TRBJ1-4; 8 bases agree with TRBD1. The CDR3 consists of 14 residues. Germline V gives CDR1 DFQATT, CDR2 SNEGSKA (reference sequence). The V segment lost 5 bases and the J segment 8 bases; nucleotides outside the gene matches: 10. CDR3 DNA sequence: TGCAGTGCTCCCGGGGACAGGCTTTGGGAAAAACTGTTTTTT. Translation: CSAPGDRLWEKLFF.

CDR3: CASRRALSYEQYF. For the CDR3, the DNA is TGTGCCAGCAGGAGGGCCCTCTCCTACGAGCAGTACTTC. The genes are TRBV12-3 or TRBV12-4 and TRBJ2-7, with a possible D match to TRBD2 (5 bases). This CDR3 comprises 13 residues. The germline V and J ends were trimmed by 6 bases and 0 bases, with 9 bases remaining between them.

The V call is TRBV10-3, the J call TRBJ2-6; weak D call: TRBD1 (6 bases). From germline, CDR1 is ENHRY and CDR2 SYGVKD. Trimming pared 3 bases from V and 1 base from J, leaving 13 bases between. The length of the CDR3 is 17 residues. The CDR3 loop reads CAISDRQDSSGANVLTF. CDR3 DNA: TGTGCCATCAGTGATCGACAGGACTCATCTGGGGCCAACGTCCTGACTTTC.